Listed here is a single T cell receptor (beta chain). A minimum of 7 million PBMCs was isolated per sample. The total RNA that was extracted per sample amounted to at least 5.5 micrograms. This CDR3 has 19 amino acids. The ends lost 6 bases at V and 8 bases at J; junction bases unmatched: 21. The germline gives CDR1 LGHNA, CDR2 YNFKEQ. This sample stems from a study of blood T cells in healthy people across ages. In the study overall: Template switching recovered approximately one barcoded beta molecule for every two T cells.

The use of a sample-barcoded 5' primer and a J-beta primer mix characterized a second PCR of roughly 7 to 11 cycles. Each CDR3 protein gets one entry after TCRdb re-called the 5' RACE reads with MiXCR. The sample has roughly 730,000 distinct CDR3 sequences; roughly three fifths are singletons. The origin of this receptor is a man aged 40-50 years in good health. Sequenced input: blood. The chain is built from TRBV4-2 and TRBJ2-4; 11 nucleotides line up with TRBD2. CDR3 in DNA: TGTGCCAGCAGTCGACCCCGCACCGGGACTAGCGGCCCCCAGGACATTCAGTACTTC. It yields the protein CASSRPRTGTSGPQDIQYF.